This entry lists 2 T cell receptor beta chains sequenced from one sample in a study of beta chain features in type 1 diabetes. Study outcomes and limitations: There was a moderate but significant shortening of TCRB CDR3s in all four CD4+ subsets of Type 1 diabetes patients.

These receptors' antigens are unknown. Expressed TCRB transcripts were sequenced, since all the RNA that had been isolated was reverse transcribed. The table came from immunoSEQ multiplex PCR; TCRdb's copy has only in-frame clones and leaves some out. Counted here are 230,000 or so clones, roughly 17% occurring once; the ten biggest clones make up about 0.092%. The sequenced sample consisted of naive CD4+ T cells from blood. These receptors all come from a man aged 25-45 years with type 1 diabetes.

V is TRBV4-3 and J is TRBJ2-6; TRBD1 agrees at 8 bases. The CDR3 loop spans 18 amino acids. The germline CDR1 and CDR2 sequences are LGHNA and YSLEER. The junction had 7 bases not matched to a gene; V was cut back by 3 bases and J by 0 bases. CDR3 coding DNA: TGCGCCAGCAGCCACGAGGGACAGGCCGACTCTGGGGCCAACGTCCTGACTTTC. Its protein is CASSHEGQADSGANVLTF.

The chain has TRBV7-3 and TRBJ2-5, with 9 nucleotides matching TRBD1. This CDR3 is built from 15 residues. J was trimmed by 4 bases and V by 5 bases; bases with no gene match: 8. CDR1 is SGHTA and CDR2 is FQGTGA in the germline V gene. In DNA, the CDR3 is TGTGCCAGCAGCATCATGGGACAGGGACGAGAGACCCAGTACTTC. This translates into CASSIMGQGRETQYF.